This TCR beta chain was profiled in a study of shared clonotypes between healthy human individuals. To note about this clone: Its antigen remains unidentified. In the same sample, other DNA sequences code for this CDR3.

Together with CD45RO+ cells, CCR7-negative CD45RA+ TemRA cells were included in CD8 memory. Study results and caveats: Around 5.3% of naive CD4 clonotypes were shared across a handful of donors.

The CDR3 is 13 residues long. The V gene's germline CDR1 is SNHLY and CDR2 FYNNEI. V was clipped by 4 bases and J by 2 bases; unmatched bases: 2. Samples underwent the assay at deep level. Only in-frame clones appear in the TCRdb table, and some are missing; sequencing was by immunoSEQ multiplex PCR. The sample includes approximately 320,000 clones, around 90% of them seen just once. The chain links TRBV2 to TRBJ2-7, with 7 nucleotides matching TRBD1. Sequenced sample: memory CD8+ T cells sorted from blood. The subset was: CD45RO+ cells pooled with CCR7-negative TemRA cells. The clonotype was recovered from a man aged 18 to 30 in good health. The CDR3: CASSGTGPYEQYF. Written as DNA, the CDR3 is TGTGCCAGCAGTGGGACAGGTCCCTACGAGCAGTACTTC.